This is a list of T cell receptor beta chains from one sample in a study of cytomegalovirus exposure and HLA in healthy donors. Measured with immunoSEQ multiplex PCR; TCRdb has only the in-frame clones, and not every one. The table has about 160,000 clones, roughly 80% seen once. The sample taken for sequencing was PBMCs. These receptor sequences come from a woman aged 18-29 years in good health and CMV-seronegative. Each CDR3 is given with its conserved first and last residue. Fields, in order: D gene, V gene, clone size, J gene, CDR3 protein, CDR3 DNA. A D gene is named only where the DNA matches it firmly. A clone size is listed for some rows: how often the clone was seen (once, few, many), or a class if it is expanded.

d_gene: TRBD1
v_gene: TRBV7-9
abundance: -
j_gene: TRBJ1-3
CDR3aa: CASSLGQGPESTIYF
CDR3nt: TGTGCCAGCAGCTTAGGACAGGGGCCTGAGAGCACCATATATTTT

d_gene: -
v_gene: TRBV4-1
abundance: -
j_gene: TRBJ1-5
CDR3aa: CASSQDSGGGRPQHF
CDR3nt: TGCGCCAGCAGCCAAGATTCTGGGGGCGGCCGGCCCCAGCATTTT

d_gene: -
v_gene: TRBV9
abundance: -
j_gene: TRBJ1-5
CDR3aa: CASSHSGTNQPQHF
CDR3nt: TGTGCCAGCAGCCACTCAGGGACTAATCAGCCCCAGCATTTT

d_gene: TRBD2
v_gene: TRBV2
abundance: -
j_gene: TRBJ2-5
CDR3aa: CASSGRLAEETQYF
CDR3nt: TGTGCCAGCAGTGGGCGACTAGCGGAAGAGACCCAGTACTTC

d_gene: TRBD1
v_gene: TRBV2
abundance: -
j_gene: TRBJ1-2
CDR3aa: CASRVDRVGYGYTF
CDR3nt: TGTGCCAGCAGAGTGGACAGGGTGGGCTATGGCTACACCTTC

d_gene: -
v_gene: TRBV4-2
abundance: -
j_gene: TRBJ2-7
CDR3aa: CASSQGRDRSYEQYF
CDR3nt: TGTGCCAGCAGCCAAGGACGTGACAGGTCCTACGAGCAGTACTTC

d_gene: -
v_gene: TRBV7-8
abundance: -
j_gene: TRBJ1-2
CDR3aa: CASSRGQPFYGYTF
CDR3nt: TGTGCCAGCAGCCGCGGACAGCCATTCTATGGCTACACCTTC

d_gene: -
v_gene: TRBV6-6
abundance: -
j_gene: TRBJ2-5
CDR3aa: CASSYTGSGTKETQYF
CDR3nt: TGTGCCAGCAGTTACACCGGGTCGGGTACTAAAGAGACCCAGTACTTC

d_gene: -
v_gene: TRBV14
abundance: -
j_gene: TRBJ1-2
CDR3aa: CASSQDRQNYGYTF
CDR3nt: TGTGCCAGCAGCCAAGATCGTCAGAACTATGGCTACACCTTC

d_gene: -
v_gene: TRBV2
abundance: -
j_gene: TRBJ2-7
CDR3aa: CASSAIRAGSGYEQYF
CDR3nt: TGTGCCAGCAGCGCAATTAGAGCAGGGTCCGGCTACGAGCAGTACTTC

d_gene: -
v_gene: TRBV2
abundance: -
j_gene: TRBJ2-1
CDR3aa: CASSEVLADTPPALNEQFF
CDR3nt: TGTGCCAGCAGTGAAGTGTTAGCGGACACCCCCCCAGCCCTCAATGAGCAGTTCTTC

d_gene: -
v_gene: TRBV12-1
abundance: -
j_gene: TRBJ2-7
CDR3aa: CASSLTSGSYEQYF
CDR3nt: TGTGCCAGCAGCTTGACTAGCGGGTCCTACGAGCAGTACTTC

d_gene: -
v_gene: TRBV30
abundance: -
j_gene: TRBJ2-7
CDR3aa: CAWSALPLERYF
CDR3nt: TGTGCCTGGAGTGCACTCCCACTAGAAAGGTACTTC

d_gene: TRBD1
v_gene: TRBV2
abundance: -
j_gene: TRBJ1-1
CDR3aa: CASRLFRTGGKNTEAFF
CDR3nt: TGTGCCAGCAGATTATTTAGAACAGGGGGAAAGAACACTGAAGCTTTCTTT

d_gene: TRBD2
v_gene: TRBV5-1
abundance: once
j_gene: TRBJ2-1
CDR3aa: CASSLVSGTSGRHNEQFF
CDR3nt: TGCGCCAGCAGCTTGGTATCCGGGACTAGCGGGAGGCACAATGAGCAGTTCTTC

d_gene: TRBD2
v_gene: TRBV28
abundance: -
j_gene: TRBJ2-7
CDR3aa: CASSLTSGRSYEQYF
CDR3nt: TGTGCCAGCAGTTTAACTAGCGGGAGGTCCTACGAGCAGTACTTC

d_gene: -
v_gene: TRBV21-1
abundance: -
j_gene: TRBJ2-7
CDR3aa: CASSKNGQGAFEQYF
CDR3nt: TGTGCCAGCAGCAAAAACGGACAGGGGGCGTTCGAGCAGTACTTC

d_gene: TRBD2
v_gene: TRBV29-1
abundance: -
j_gene: TRBJ2-5
CDR3aa: CSVATSGSRETQYF
CDR3nt: TGCAGCGTTGCCACTAGCGGGAGTCGAGAGACCCAGTACTTC